A selection of T cell receptor beta chains follows, all from one sample in a study of beta chain features in type 1 diabetes. The method was immunoSEQ multiplex PCR; TCRdb's version includes in-frame clones alone and lacks a portion of them. This sample yields 500,000 to 700,000 clones, of which roughly a sixth are seen a single time; approximately 0.093% belongs to the top ten. Sequencing was performed on naive CD4+ T cells from blood. These receptor sequences come from a man in his late teens or twenties in good health. The CDR3 runs from the conserved cysteine through the conserved F or W. The D gene is left open where the match is weak. Where a row states a size, it is once, few, many or the class of an expanded clone; other rows omit it.

d_call clone_size j_call v_call cdr3_nt cdr3_aa
NA few TRBJ2-1 TRBV18 TGTGCCAGCTCACCTCTTCAATACAATGAGCAGTTCTTC CASSPLQYNEQFF
TRBD1 NA TRBJ1-4 TRBV19 TGTGCCAGTAGTACTCAGACAGGGCGGAATGAAAAACTGTTTTTT CASSTQTGRNEKLFF
TRBD1 NA TRBJ2-2 TRBV4-3 TGCGCCAGCAGCCAAGAGTCAGGGGGTGCCGGGGAGCTGTTTTTT CASSQESGGAGELFF
NA few TRBJ2-5 TRBV11-3 TGTGCCAGCAGCCCAACGGACACCGCCCGGGAGACCCAGTACTTC CASSPTDTARETQYF
NA few TRBJ2-7 TRBV21-1 TGTGCCAGCAGCAAAGTAGGACCGGCACTCACAGGAATTGTCTACGAGCAGTACTTC CASSKVGPALTGIVYEQYF
NA NA TRBJ1-5 TRBV28 TGTGCCAGCAGGCTCCAATCTTTCAGCTTCAATCAGCCCCAGCATTTT CASRLQSFSFNQPQHF
NA once TRBJ2-7 TRBV6-5 TGTGCCAGCAGGTGGGTCCACGAGCAGTACTTC CASRWVHEQYF
NA few TRBJ2-3 TRBV10-3 TGTGCCATCAGTGAGTCGAGCGTGGCAGATACGCAGTATTTT CAISESSVADTQYF
TRBD1 NA TRBJ2-1 TRBV7-7 TGTGCCAGCAGCTCCGGGACAGGGTTAAACAATGAGCAGTTCTTC CASSSGTGLNNEQFF
NA few TRBJ2-2 TRBV11-2 TGTGCCAGCAGCTTACTACTAGAAGCCGGGGAGCTGTTTTTT CASSLLLEAGELFF
NA few TRBJ2-1 TRBV7-2 TGTGCCAGCAGCTTATTAAATGAGCAGTTCTTC CASSLLNEQFF
NA NA TRBJ1-2 TRBV19 TGTGCCAGTAGTATATTGCGGACAGCCATCTATGGCTACACCTTC CASSILRTAIYGYTF
NA few TRBJ1-2 TRBV2 TGTGCCAGCAGTACCGACAGAACCCGGGCCGGCTACACCTTC CASSTDRTRAGYTF
NA few TRBJ1-6 TRBV7-8 TGTGCCAGCAGCTTAGTTAACGGGCCTGCAACCCTCCACTTT CASSLVNGPATLHF
NA few TRBJ2-1 TRBV5-4 TGTGCCAGCAGCCGGACCACGAATGAGCAGTTCTTC CASSRTTNEQFF
TRBD2 NA TRBJ2-1 TRBV11-2 TGTGCCAGCAGCTTAGTGGTGACTAGCGGCCCACCCAATGAGCAGTTCTTC CASSLVVTSGPPNEQFF
TRBD1 NA TRBJ2-5 TRBV7-2 TGTGCCAGCAGCAAACCTCGGGACAGGGGGTCAAGGACCCAGTACTTC CASSKPRDRGSRTQYF
NA NA TRBJ1-2 TRBV19 TGTGCCAGTAGGGGTGATAACTATGGCTACACCTTC CASRGDNYGYTF
NA NA TRBJ2-4 TRBV27 TGTGCCAGCAGTTTATCGGGGTTAAGGGCCAAAAACATTCAGTACTTC CASSLSGLRAKNIQYF
TRBD1 NA TRBJ2-7 TRBV5-1 TGCGCCAGCAGCATGGGACAGAGCGTGTACTTC CASSMGQSVYF
NA NA TRBJ1-5 TRBV27 TGTGCCAGCAGTTTGTCGTGGGCGAGCAATCAGCCCCAGCATTTT CASSLSWASNQPQHF
NA NA TRBJ2-1 TRBV11-3 TGTGCCAGCAGCTTTAGGGGGGATGAGCAGTTCTTC CASSFRGDEQFF
TRBD1 NA TRBJ2-5 TRBV11-2 TGTGCCAGCAGACTCGCTAACAGGGGGCAAGAGACCCAGTACTTC CASRLANRGQETQYF
TRBD1 NA TRBJ2-2 TRBV12-5 TGTGCTAGTGGTCGGACAGGGGGGGCCGGGGAGCTGTTTTTT CASGRTGGAGELFF
TRBD2 NA TRBJ2-6 TRBV4-3 TGCGCCAGCAGCTATCAACTAGCGGGAGGGTCTGGGGCCAACGTCCTGACTTTC CASSYQLAGGSGANVLTF
TRBD1 NA TRBJ1-6 TRBV6-6 TGTGCCAGCAGTTCCCTACAGGGGCGGCGTTCACCCCTCCACTTT CASSSLQGRRSPLHF
TRBD1 few TRBJ1-6 TRBV4-3 TGCGCCAGCAGCCAAGATCTCCCCAGGACAGGGTTATTTTCACCCCTCCACTTT CASSQDLPRTGLFSPLHF
NA NA TRBJ2-5 TRBV10-3 TGTGCCATCAGTGAGCCAGGGGGGAAGCAGTACTTC CAISEPGGKQYF
NA few TRBJ1-2 TRBV27 TGTGCCAGCAGTTTATCAGGAGGGCGGGGAAACTATGGCTACACCTTC CASSLSGGRGNYGYTF
NA NA TRBJ2-3 TRBV7-2 TGTGCCAGCAGCTTAGGAGGCGCAGATACGCAGTATTTT CASSLGGADTQYF
TRBD1 few TRBJ1-1 TRBV4-2 TGTGCCAGCAGCCGATCAGGACAGGGGACAAACACTGAAGCTTTCTTT CASSRSGQGTNTEAFF
NA few TRBJ1-5 TRBV7-9 TGTGCCAGCAGTTTAGACGGATATAGCAATCAGCCCCAGCATTTT CASSLDGYSNQPQHF
NA few TRBJ2-7 TRBV11-2 TGTGCCAGCAGCGGGCCGACAGGCCTCTACGAGCAGTACTTC CASSGPTGLYEQYF
TRBD2 NA TRBJ2-7 TRBV11-2 TGTGCCAGCAGCTCGACTAGCGGGAGCTCCTACGAGCAGTACTTC CASSSTSGSSYEQYF
NA NA TRBJ1-1 TRBV7-9 TGTGCCAGCAGTTTGACGTACCTACCCCTGAACACTGAAGCTTTCTTT CASSLTYLPLNTEAFF